This passage covers 32 T cell receptor beta chains from one sample sequenced in a study of identical twins. TCRdb re-derived calls from the 5' RACE reads in MiXCR, one entry per CDR3 protein. The data show around 570,000 distinct CDR3 sequences, 9.5% to 10% seen once. The same specimen was also included in a second study, on yellow fever vaccine responses in identical twins.

Sequenced sample: PBMCs. Receptors were obtained from a woman aged 18-29 years in good health.

This clonotype was found once. This sequence may be a read error, since a much larger clone differs from it by one base. The CDR3 region is CASSQSKGSSYKQYF. The CDR3 DNA follows: TGTGCCAGCAGCCAATCGAAGGGCAGCTCCTACAAGCAGTACTTC. The gene calls are TRBV16 and TRBJ2-7; D remains ambiguous. This CDR3 contains 15 residues. Looked up from germline, CDR1 is KGHSY and CDR2 is FQNENV.

This clonotype was found many times. The V and J genes are TRBV5-1 and TRBJ1-5, with a tentative D call TRBD1 (5 bases). Trimming cost V 5 bases and J 4 bases, with 16 bases left between them. Germline V gene sequence: CDR1 SGHRS, CDR2 YFSETQ. This CDR3 contains 15 residues. The CDR3 loop reads CASRRLPGSNQPQHF. The CDR3 nucleotides read TGCGCCAGCAGGCGGCTTCCAGGGTCTAATCAGCCCCAGCATTTT.

This clonotype came up many times. The J gene is TRBJ2-3, the V gene TRBV4-3, with 9 bases fitting TRBD1. Germline V gene sequence: CDR1 LGHNA, CDR2 YSLEER. V dropped 4 bases and J dropped 3; count of bases not matched to a gene: 5. The CDR3 is 15 residues long. CDR3 region: CASSRDRVSTDTQYF. CDR3 in DNA: TGCGCCAGCAGCCGGGACAGGGTCAGTACAGATACGCAGTATTTT.

This rearrangement joins TRBV28 to TRBJ2-3; 8 bases match TRBD1. This CDR3 comprises 14 residues. Germline V gene data show CDR1 as MDHEN and CDR2 as SYDVKM. V trimming: 2 bases; J trimming: 8 bases; junction bases outside the gene matches: 6. The CDR3 loop reads CASSLQGARGTQYF. As DNA, the CDR3 is TGTGCCAGCAGTTTACAGGGGGCGCGGGGTACGCAGTATTTT.

This clonotype was recorded many times. The rearrangement links TRBV28 to TRBJ2-7; D is perhaps TRBD2 (6 bases). CDR1 is MDHEN, CDR2 SYDVKM, per germline. CDR3 length equals 15 residues. With 1 base removed from V and 3 bases from J, the gap between germline ends came to 13 bases. CDR3 in DNA: TGTGCCAGCAGTTTATCCCGGGACTCATACTACGAGCAGTACTTC. Translated, it gives CASSLSRDSYYEQYF.

This clonotype was found a few times. The chain couples TRBV11-2 to TRBJ2-7; D uncertain. V was pared by 2 bases and J by 1 base, with 9 bases between. The CDR3 runs 14 residues. The germline gives CDR1 SGHAT, CDR2 FQNNGV. As DNA, the CDR3 is TGTGCCAGCAGCTTAATCTCGGCGTCCTACGAGCAGTACTTC. The encoded protein is CASSLISASYEQYF.

This clonotype was detected a few times. This chain links TRBV20-1 with TRBJ2-6; D is perhaps TRBD1 or TRBD2 (5 bases each). The germline gives CDR1 DFQATT, CDR2 SNEGSKA (reference sequence). Trimming shortened V by 1 base and J by 0 bases, and 10 bases separated the two germline ends. The CDR3 totals 16 residues. CDR3 sequence reads: CSARVGTSSGANVLTF. The CDR3 bases are TGCAGTGCTAGAGTGGGGACGAGCTCTGGGGCCAACGTCCTGACTTTC.

This clonotype was picked up a small number of times. This chain connects TRBV25-1 to TRBJ2-3; 11 bases are a match to TRBD1. V dropped 0 bases and J dropped 5; count of bases not matched to a gene: 13. This CDR3 is 19 amino acids long. In germline, CDR1 is MGHDK, CDR2 SYGVNS. CDR3 residues: CASSEYKPRTGGVEDTQYF. The CDR3 DNA is TGTGCCAGCAGTGAATATAAGCCCCGGACAGGGGGCGTTGAAGATACGCAGTATTTT.

The chain combines TRBV4-3 with TRBJ2-1, with TRBD2 matching 15 bases. Germline CDR1 is LGHNA and CDR2 is YSLEER. The CDR3 contains 16 residues. Germline trimming cut 3 bases from V and 10 bases from J; bases unmatched to any gene: 7. Here the CDR3 reads CASSQGLAGGLAEQFF. The DNA of the CDR3 is TGCGCCAGCAGCCAGGGACTAGCGGGAGGTCTAGCGGAGCAGTTCTTC.

This clonotype was observed many times. The rearrangement uses TRBV11-2 and TRBJ2-1; 12 bases fit TRBD2. Germline assignment: CDR1 SGHAT and CDR2 FQNNGV. V was pared by 5 bases and J by 4 bases, with 3 bases of the junction left unmatched. The CDR3 length is 15 residues. The CDR3 reads CASSALAGGYNEQFF. The CDR3 nucleotides read TGTGCCAGCAGCGCACTAGCGGGAGGTTACAATGAGCAGTTCTTC. The full variable domain, rest sourced from reference TRBV11-2 and TRBJ2-1, is EAGVAQSPRYKIIEKRQSVAFWCNPISGHATLYWYQQILGQGPKLLIQFQNNGVVDDSQLPKDRFSAERLKGVDSTLKIQPAKLEDSAVYLCASSALAGGYNEQFFGPGTRLTVL.

This chain connects TRBV12-3 or TRBV12-4 to TRBJ2-1; 10 nucleotides line up with TRBD2. This CDR3 is built from 16 residues. The J segment lost 3 bases and the V segment lost 6 bases, leaving 8 bases of the junction unmatched. Written as DNA, the CDR3 is TGTGCCAGCAGATCTAGCGGGAGTGGGGGCTACAATGAGCAGTTCTTC. Its translation is CASRSSGSGGYNEQFF.

This rearrangement joins TRBV5-1 to TRBJ2-5; 9 bases match TRBD1. V lost 5 bases and J lost 5; bases outside the gene matches: 10. The CDR3 totals 15 residues. Germline V lookup: CDR1 SGHRS, CDR2 YFSETQ. The CDR3 region has the DNA TGCGCCAGCAGACGTACAGGGGGCGCGGGGGAGACCCAGTACTTC. This encodes CASRRTGGAGETQYF.

This clonotype came up many times. This chain connects TRBV5-6 to TRBJ2-7; no reliable D call. Germline-derived CDR1 and CDR2 are SGHDT and YYEEEE. This CDR3 is built from 11 residues. V was clipped by 4 bases and J by 4 bases, with 6 bases between them. For the CDR3, the DNA is TGTGCCAGCAGCGCAAGGTACGAGCAGTACTTC. Translation: CASSARYEQYF.

The rearrangement uses TRBV2 and TRBJ2-5, with a tentative D call TRBD2 (6 bases). V lost 4 bases and J lost 1, with 19 bases in between. This CDR3 is built from 17 residues. CDR1 SNHLY and CDR2 FYNNEI come from the germline V gene. CDR3 residues: CASSAGTAGLGQETQYF. The CDR3 bases are TGTGCCAGCAGTGCCGGGACTGCGGGGCTGGGCCAAGAGACCCAGTACTTC.

This clonotype was detected only a few times. The V call is TRBV5-1, the J call TRBJ2-7, with 9 positions matching TRBD1. This CDR3 contains 17 residues. The ends lost 2 bases at V and 2 bases at J; junction bases unmatched: 11. CDR1 is SGHRS and CDR2 is YFSETQ in the germline V gene. The CDR3 DNA sequence: TGCGCCAGCAGCTTCGCCTTTTCTGGGACAGGGACCTACGAGCAGTACTTC. This sequence encodes CASSFAFSGTGTYEQYF.

This clonotype was seen a few times. This rearrangement joins TRBV11-2 to TRBJ2-2; D tentatively reads TRBD1 or TRBD2 (5 bases each). V was clipped by 4 bases and J by 4 bases, with 13 bases between them. CDR3 size: 15 residues. Germline lookup yields CDR1 SGHAT and CDR2 FQNNGV. CDR3 nucleotide sequence: TGTGCCAGCAGCTCCGTGAGGGGTGGCACCGGGGAGCTGTTTTTT. This gives the protein CASSSVRGGTGELFF.

The rearrangement joins TRBV24-1 to TRBJ2-1, with TRBD2 identical over 13 bases. The length of the CDR3 is 18 residues. J gave up 10 bases and V 1 base, and 12 bases lay outside the gene matches. Germline V lookup: CDR1 KGHDR, CDR2 SFDVKD. Here the CDR3 reads CATSDFPGTSGTIIEQFF. The CDR3 DNA follows: TGTGCCACCAGTGATTTCCCTGGGACTAGCGGGACTATTATAGAGCAGTTCTTC.

This clonotype was counted between two and nine times. The chain has TRBV5-6 and TRBJ2-3; D not certain. CDR1 and CDR2 from the germline V gene are SGHDT and YYEEEE. The CDR3 runs 12 residues. Between the trimmed V and J ends, which lost 3 bases and 6 bases, there was a span of 8 bases. The CDR3 coding sequence is TGTGCCAGCAGCTCCGGTTGGGATACGCAGTATTTT. Protein sequence: CASSSGWDTQYF.

There are many counts of this clonotype. This chain links TRBV5-1 with TRBJ2-1, with D perhaps TRBD2 (6 bases). In germline, CDR1 is SGHRS, CDR2 YFSETQ. V was cut by 0 bases and J by 7 bases, with 8 bases left in between. This CDR3 has 13 amino acids. The CDR3 sequence: CASSLVGGNEQFF. The CDR3 DNA follows: TGCGCCAGCAGCTTGGTCGGGGGTAATGAGCAGTTCTTC.

V and J are TRBV6-1 and TRBJ2-1; D not resolved. The CDR3 consists of 12 residues. The V gene's germline CDR1 is MNHNS and CDR2 SASEGT. Trimming took 8 bases from V and 3 from J, leaving 8 bases between them. Here the CDR3 reads CASRLDYNEQFF. CDR3 nucleotide sequence: TGTGCCAGCCGCTTAGACTACAATGAGCAGTTCTTC.

Ten or more counts support this clonotype. CDR3 in amino acids: CSARLAGDRGELFF. The CDR3 region has the DNA TGCAGTGCTAGATTAGCGGGGGATCGAGGGGAGCTGTTTTTT. The genes are TRBV20-1 and TRBJ2-2; TRBD2 aligns across 9 bases. The germline V gene has CDR1 DFQATT and CDR2 SNEGSKA (reference sequence). This CDR3 contains 14 residues. With 2 bases clipped from V and 8 bases from J, the junction kept 6 bases outside the gene matches.

This clonotype occurred a few times. The chain employs TRBV12-3 or TRBV12-4 and TRBJ2-7; D perhaps matches TRBD2 (6 bases). The CDR3 is 13 amino acids. The V and J ends lost 10 bases and 4 bases respectively, with 17 bases between them. CDR3 in amino acids: CAISPGLSYEQYF. The CDR3 DNA reads TGTGCCATCTCTCCGGGACTCTCTTACGAGCAGTACTTC.

This clonotype was detected a few times. The rearrangement joins TRBV7-9 to TRBJ2-7; 9 bases are a match to TRBD2. There are 15 residues in the CDR3. The V gene end was trimmed by 3 bases and the J gene end by 3 bases; junction bases not matched to a gene: 6. CDR1 and CDR2 from the germline V gene are SEHNR and FQNEAQ (reference sequence). CDR3 sequence reads: CASSFLASGDYEQYF. CDR3 nucleotides: TGTGCCAGCAGCTTTTTGGCTAGCGGGGACTACGAGCAGTACTTC.

This clonotype has just a few counts. The rearrangement joins TRBV20-1 to TRBJ2-7, with unresolved D. CDR1 and CDR2 from the germline V gene are DFQATT and SNEGSKA (reference sequence). The germline V and J ends were trimmed by 0 bases and 0 bases, with 12 bases remaining between them. The CDR3 has 15 amino acids. In DNA form, the CDR3 reads TGCAGTGCTAGAGATCCCGGCAGAAACTCCTACGAGCAGTACTTC. This sequence encodes CSARDPGRNSYEQYF.

This clonotype was seen more than once but under ten times. The chain joins TRBV5-8 to TRBJ2-5; TRBD2 agrees at 8 bases. V shed 3 bases, J shed 5 bases, and the junction held 6 bases outside the gene matches. CDR1 and CDR2 (germline): SGHTS, YDEGEE. CDR3 length: 14 amino acids. The chain's CDR3 is CASSSGRATETQYF. The CDR3 DNA sequence: TGTGCCAGCAGCTCCGGGAGGGCCACGGAGACCCAGTACTTC.

This clonotype was seen many times. The chain carries TRBV7-2 and TRBJ2-7; maybe TRBD2 (5 bases). Germline-derived CDR1 and CDR2 are SGHTA and FQGNSA. Trimming removed 5 bases from V and 7 bases from J, with 12 bases in between. This CDR3 comprises 12 residues. The CDR3 is CASSLGLAEQYF. DNA of the CDR3: TGTGCCAGCAGCCTAGGACTGGCAGAGCAGTACTTC.

The rearrangement uses TRBV27 and TRBJ2-1; 13 bases match TRBD2. The length of the CDR3 is 13 residues. The J segment lost 6 bases and the V segment lost 8 bases, leaving 1 base of the junction unmatched. Looked up from germline, CDR1 is MNHEY and CDR2 is SMNVEV (reference sequence). Here the CDR3 DNA reads TGTGCCAGCGGGACTAGCGGGATCAATGAGCAGTTCTTC. As protein: CASGTSGINEQFF.

This clonotype was seen at least ten times. The rearrangement joins TRBV20-1 to TRBJ2-2; no reliable D call. CDR1 and CDR2 (germline): DFQATT, SNEGSKA (reference sequence). V lost 3 bases to trimming and J lost 0 bases, with 8 bases between them. The CDR3 runs to 14 residues. The CDR3 is CSASRQANTGELFF. The CDR3 coding sequence is TGCAGTGCTAGTCGGCAGGCGAACACCGGGGAGCTGTTTTTT.

Ten or more counts support this clonotype. The chain employs TRBV28 and TRBJ2-3; maybe TRBD1 (6 bases). The CDR3 spans 13 residues. Trimming shortened V by 8 bases and J by 2 bases, and 11 bases separated the two germline ends. Germline CDR1 reads MDHEN; CDR2 reads SYDVKM. The CDR3 bases are TGTGCCAGCGGGTCAGGGGCCACAGATACGCAGTATTTT. Its protein is CASGSGATDTQYF.

This clonotype was picked up a small number of times. The chain couples TRBV6-6 to TRBJ1-1; D remains unclear. V was clipped by 5 bases and J by 10 bases, with 14 bases between them. Germline V lookup: CDR1 MNHNY, CDR2 SVGAGI (reference sequence). This CDR3 contains 12 residues. The chain's CDR3 is CASSKGWELAFF. CDR3 DNA: TGTGCCAGCAGTAAAGGATGGGAACTAGCTTTCTTT.

This clonotype showed up just a few times. The rearrangement links TRBV28 to TRBJ2-6; the D gene is possibly TRBD1 (6 bases). Germline V lookup: CDR1 MDHEN, CDR2 SYDVKM. The CDR3 sequence is 15 residues long. V was shortened by 6 bases and J by 3 bases, with 12 bases between the two germline ends. The CDR3 coding sequence is TGTGCCAGCAGACCCAGGGGCCTTGGGGCCAACGTCCTGACTTTC. Its translation: CASRPRGLGANVLTF.

This clonotype was observed many times. The V call is TRBV7-9, the J call TRBJ2-3; D uncertain. CDR3 size: 17 residues. Germline assignment: CDR1 SEHNR and CDR2 FQNEAQ (reference sequence). Trimming shortened V by 0 bases and J by 2 bases, and 15 bases separated the two germline ends. The CDR3 loop is CASSLAFRAESTDTQYF. The CDR3, as DNA: TGTGCCAGCAGCTTAGCGTTTCGGGCAGAGTCCACAGATACGCAGTATTTT.